The 23 T cell receptor beta chains listed next were all sequenced from one sample in a study of blood T cells in healthy people across ages. With a J-beta primer mix and a sample-barcoded 5' primer, a second PCR ran roughly 7 to 11 cycles. TCRdb analysed the 5' RACE reads with MiXCR anew, one entry per CDR3 protein. The table has around 970,000 distinct CDR3 sequences, roughly half seen once. Source material: blood. The receptor set was obtained from an older woman in good health.

This clonotype was picked up a small number of times. This sequence joins TRBV12-3 or TRBV12-4 and TRBJ2-5, with 7 bases fitting TRBD1. The CDR3 is made up of 12 amino acids. V shed 6 bases and J 11 bases; nucleotides not matched to a gene: 9. The CDR3 reads CASSNTGVEQYF. The CDR3, as DNA: TGTGCCAGCAGCAACACAGGGGTAGAGCAGTACTTC.

CDR3 sequence reads: CSASSQETQYF. The CDR3 DNA is TGCAGTGCTAGTTCTCAAGAGACCCAGTACTTC. The chain has TRBV20-1 and TRBJ2-5; D unresolved. The CDR3 consists of 11 residues. Germline assignment: CDR1 DFQATT and CDR2 SNEGSKA (reference sequence). Trimming stripped 3 bases from V and 2 bases from J, with 4 bases between.

This sequence joins TRBV11-2 and TRBJ2-3, with a tentative D call TRBD2 (6 bases). V dropped 5 bases and J dropped 0 bases, with 18 bases sitting between them. Germline CDR1 and CDR2: SGHAT and FQNNGV. This CDR3 region has 17 residues. In DNA, the CDR3 is TGTGCCAGCAGCCCGACCCGACGGGGGACTAGCACAGATACGCAGTATTTT. Translated, it gives CASSPTRRGTSTDTQYF.

This clonotype turned up a few times. This chain connects TRBV6-2 or TRBV6-3 to TRBJ2-6; D not certain. CDR1 and CDR2 from the germline V gene are MNHEY and SVGEGT. V was trimmed by 7 bases and J by 0 bases, leaving 10 bases between them. The CDR3 runs to 15 residues. CDR3 region: CASTHVFSGANVLTF. CDR3 nucleotide sequence: TGTGCCAGCACCCACGTATTCTCTGGGGCCAACGTCCTGACTTTC.

This rearrangement joins TRBV28 to TRBJ1-1, with no clear D. The CDR3 has 16 amino acids. Trimming cost V 5 bases and J 1 base, with 17 bases left between them. The germline CDR1 and CDR2 sequences are MDHEN and SYDVKM. The CDR3 loop reads CASSRLTSLGNTEAFF. DNA for the CDR3: TGTGCCAGCAGTCGACTGACCAGCTTGGGGAACACTGAAGCTTTCTTT.

About this clonotype: Its ends do not fully match the called genes, so a read error is possible. This sequence joins TRBV6-6 and TRBJ2-3; D unresolved. The CDR3 runs 17 residues. The germline gives CDR1 MNHNY, CDR2 SVGAGI (reference sequence). The CDR3 DNA reads TGTGCCGGCAGCCACTGGGGAACGGTACAATCTGAAGATACGCAGTATTTT. Amino acid sequence: CAGSHWGTVQSEDTQYF.

This clonotype occurred once. The V call is TRBV6-2 or TRBV6-3, the J call TRBJ1-2; D unresolved. V was cut by 2 bases and J by 5 bases, with 3 bases left in between. Germline CDR1 and CDR2: MNHEY and SVGEGT. The CDR3 has 11 residues. Here the CDR3 DNA reads TGTGCCAGCAGTTACCCTTATGGCTACACCTTC. This gives the protein CASSYPYGYTF.

The V gene is TRBV19, the J gene TRBJ2-5, with 8 bases identical to TRBD1. This CDR3 comprises 15 residues. Germline V CDR1 and CDR2: LNHDA, SQIVND (reference sequence). V shed 5 bases and J 6 bases; nucleotides not matched to a gene: 11. The CDR3 is CASSAQGAGRKTQYF. In nucleotides, the CDR3 is TGTGCCAGTAGTGCGCAGGGGGCGGGCAGAAAGACCCAGTACTTC.

V and J are TRBV27 and TRBJ1-2, with D unclear. V dropped 10 bases and J dropped 0 bases, with 21 bases sitting between them. CDR1 is MNHEY and CDR2 is SMNVEV in the germline V gene (reference sequence). This CDR3 has 16 residues. CDR3 sequence: CANLPLTGLPNYGYTF. The CDR3 DNA reads as TGTGCCAACCTTCCCCTAACCGGACTGCCTAACTATGGCTACACCTTC.

This clonotype was seen a handful of times. This chain uses TRBV6-2 or TRBV6-3 with TRBJ2-5; no clear D gene. The CDR3 runs to 14 residues. V lost 4 bases and J 1 base, leaving 10 bases between the germline ends. The germline gives CDR1 MNHEY, CDR2 SVGEGT. The chain's CDR3 is CASSFARVQETQYF. CDR3 DNA: TGTGCCAGCAGTTTCGCTAGGGTCCAAGAGACCCAGTACTTC.

The J gene is TRBJ2-6, the V gene TRBV29-1; 7 nucleotides align to TRBD1. The CDR3 length is 15 residues. The ends lost 4 bases at V and 2 bases at J; junction bases unmatched: 5. Germline values: CDR1 SQVTM, CDR2 ANQGSEA. CDR3 in amino acids: CSVGQGITGANVLTF. The CDR3 DNA sequence: TGCAGCGTTGGACAGGGTATCACTGGGGCCAACGTCCTGACTTTC.

V usage is TRBV7-9 and J usage is TRBJ2-4; no clear D gene. The better agreement between TRBJ2-5 and the DNA end casts doubt on the J call. The CDR3 covers 13 residues. Germline V CDR1 and CDR2: SEHNR, FQNEAQ (reference sequence). CDR3 in amino acids: CASSETFQETQYF. The CDR3, as DNA: TGTGCCAGCAGTGAAACTTTCCAAGAGACCCAGTACTTC.

The chain carries TRBV27 and TRBJ2-7; the match to TRBD1 covers 8 bases. V trimming: 2 bases; J trimming: 5 bases; junction bases outside the gene matches: 5. CDR3 length: 14 residues. Germline V gives CDR1 MNHEY, CDR2 SMNVEV (reference sequence). The CDR3 nucleotides read TGTGCCAGCAGTTTAGGACAGGGATGGGACGAGCAGTACTTC. Translated, it gives CASSLGQGWDEQYF.

J is TRBJ2-7 and V is TRBV6-5; 8 positions match TRBD1. CDR3 length: 16 amino acids. Germline V gene data show CDR1 as MNHEY and CDR2 as SVGAGI. The J segment lost 2 bases and the V segment lost 2 bases, leaving 8 bases of the junction unmatched. The CDR3 here is CASSYGGSTGAYEQYF. The DNA for the CDR3 is TGTGCCAGCAGTTACGGGGGATCGACAGGGGCCTACGAGCAGTACTTC.

This clonotype has more than one count but fewer than ten. V usage is TRBV20-1 and J usage is TRBJ1-2; 8 nucleotides agree with TRBD1. V shed 6 bases, J shed 5 bases, and the junction held 8 bases outside the gene matches. Germline assignment: CDR1 DFQATT and CDR2 SNEGSKA (reference sequence). The CDR3 covers 13 residues. CDR3 sequence reads: CSAPDRVVYGYTF. The CDR3 region has the DNA TGCAGTGCCCCGGACAGGGTGGTTTATGGCTACACCTTC.

This clonotype has a handful of counts. The rearrangement uses TRBV4-2 and TRBJ1-4; 10 bases match TRBD1. Germline V lookup: CDR1 LGHNA, CDR2 YNFKEQ. The junction had 14 bases not matched to a gene; V was cut back by 4 bases and J by 0 bases. The CDR3 loop spans 20 amino acids. The CDR3 region is CASSPPNDLGTGATNEKLFF. The DNA for the CDR3 is TGTGCCAGCAGCCCCCCCAACGACCTTGGGACAGGGGCAACTAATGAAAAACTGTTTTTT.

The V call is TRBV10-3, the J call TRBJ2-7, with no clear D. Judging by the DNA end, TRBJ2-5 fits better; the J call may be wrong. The CDR3 totals 13 residues. The germline gives CDR1 ENHRY, CDR2 SYGVKD. Written as DNA, the CDR3 is TGTGCCATCAGTGTTGAGAAACAAGAGACCCAGTACTTC. This translates into CAISVEKQETQYF.

The chain carries TRBV4-1 and TRBJ1-2; D remains unclear. This CDR3 comprises 14 residues. Per the germline V gene, CDR1 is MGHRA and CDR2 is YSYEKL. V shed 0 bases and J shed 2 bases, with 7 bases lying between them. The CDR3 coding sequence is TGCGCCAGCAGCCAAGATTATCGAAACTATGGCTACACCTTC. Its protein is CASSQDYRNYGYTF.

J is TRBJ2-4 and V is TRBV25-1; D is undetermined. V lost 3 bases, J lost 13 bases, and 13 bases lay in between. Germline V gene lookup returns CDR1 MGHDK and CDR2 SYGVNS. The CDR3 has 12 residues. CDR3 nucleotides: TGTGCCAGCAGTGACCCACCCTCGATGCAGTACTTC. Translated: CASSDPPSMQYF.

The chain links TRBV27 to TRBJ2-7; D unclear. The CDR3 sequence is 15 residues long. The ends were cut back, 2 bases at V and 4 bases at J, with 15 bases in the middle. Germline V gene data show CDR1 as MNHEY and CDR2 as SMNVEV (reference sequence). The CDR3 nucleotides are TGTGCCAGCAGTTTAGTCCCGAGGCAACAATACGAGCAGTACTTC. As protein: CASSLVPRQQYEQYF.

The rearrangement joins TRBV27 to TRBJ2-1, with D perhaps TRBD2 (5 bases). V dropped 6 bases and J dropped 4 bases, with 19 bases sitting between them. Germline CDR1 MNHEY, CDR2 SMNVEV (reference sequence). This CDR3 is built from 16 residues. In nucleotides, the CDR3 is TGTGCCAGCAGAAAGGGCTACCGGGTAGCGTACAATGAGCAGTTCTTC. Translation gives CASRKGYRVAYNEQFF.

This chain connects TRBV4-3 to TRBJ2-1; the match to TRBD2 covers 8 bases. V dropped 0 bases and J dropped 6; count of bases not matched to a gene: 7. Per germline, CDR1 LGHNA and CDR2 YSLEER. The CDR3 runs 16 residues. The CDR3 sequence is CASSQDGLAGSNEQFF. The CDR3 bases are TGCGCCAGCAGCCAAGATGGCCTAGCGGGCAGCAATGAGCAGTTCTTC.

The chain links TRBV29-1 to TRBJ2-7; 8 positions agree with TRBD1. Germline lookup yields CDR1 SQVTM and CDR2 ANQGSEA. V shed 3 bases and J 2 bases; nucleotides not matched to a gene: 6. This CDR3 has 14 residues. The CDR3 loop reads CSVDSGTGTYEQYF. The DNA for the CDR3 is TGCAGCGTTGATTCCGGGACAGGAACCTACGAGCAGTACTTC.